The rows below give T cell receptor beta chains drawn from one sample of a study of HIV-infected children after antiretroviral therapy interruption. In TCRdb, the 3' RACE reads were re-called with MiXCR into one record per CDR3 protein. The repertoire holds about 89,000 distinct CDR3 sequences, with roughly 6.4% as singletons. Sequencing was performed on CD45RA+ CD4+ T cells from PBMCs, pooled from several time points, taken from a donor given antiretroviral therapy, either interrupted or continuous. The receptors originated from a pool of human donors with HIV. CDR3s include the opening cysteine and the closing phenylalanine or tryptophan. Each record gives: J gene, V gene, D gene, clone size, CDR3 DNA, CDR3 protein. D genes are given only for firm matches. Clone size is not always given. Where it is, it says once, few, many or a class for expanded clones.

TRBJ2-5	TRBV4-2	-	many	TGTGCCAGCAGCCAAGATCCACTGTACCAAGAGACCCAGTACTTC	CASSQDPLYQETQYF
TRBJ2-1	TRBV27	-	-	TGTGCCAGCAGTTTATCCGATTCATACTACCGGACTTACAATGAGCAGTTCTTC	CASSLSDSYYRTYNEQFF
TRBJ2-3	TRBV18	TRBD2	-	TGTGCCAGCTCACCCCGCTTATCGGGGGGGATTCGAGATACGCAGTATTTT	CASSPRLSGGIRDTQYF
TRBJ2-7	TRBV11-2	TRBD2	many	TGTGCCAGCAGCAAAACCGGGACTAGCGGATCCTTAACCTACGAGCAGTACTTC	CASSKTGTSGSLTYEQYF
TRBJ2-1	TRBV2	-	many	TGTGCCAGCAGTGAAATCGGACAGAGCTCCTACAATGAGCAGTTCTTC	CASSEIGQSSYNEQFF
TRBJ1-1	TRBV7-4	-	many	TGTGCAAGCAGCTTAGAACAGGGTGCAAACACAGAAGTCTTCTTT	CASSLEQGANTEVFF
TRBJ2-2	TRBV2	TRBD2	many	TGTGCCAGCAGGCCGACTAGCGGTCAAAAGAACACCGGGGAGCTGTTTTTT	CASRPTSGQKNTGELFF
TRBJ2-3	TRBV20-1	-	-	TGCAGTGCTAGAGATTCAAGAGACAGTTACACAGATACGCAGTATTTT	CSARDSRDSYTDTQYF
TRBJ1-2	TRBV29-1	-	many	TGCAGCGTTGGGACAGTCTATGGCTACACCTTC	CSVGTVYGYTF
TRBJ2-7	TRBV12-3/TRBV12-4	-	many	TGTGCCAGCAGTTCAGGTCCTAACGGAGCTTACGAGCAGTACTTC	CASSSGPNGAYEQYF
TRBJ2-3	TRBV12-3/TRBV12-4	-	many	TGTGCCAGCAGTTGGGGTCGGATTCCGGGATCAGATACGCAGTATTTT	CASSWGRIPGSDTQYF
TRBJ2-3	TRBV19	-	many	TGTGCCAGTAGCCCCCGGCGGGACACAGATACGCAGTATTTT	CASSPRRDTDTQYF
TRBJ2-7	TRBV12-3/TRBV12-4	-	-	TGTGCCAGCAGCCACTCACTCGGACAGTACTACGAGCAGTACTTC	CASSHSLGQYYEQYF
TRBJ2-1	TRBV11-1	-	many	TGTGCCAGCAGCCCATTAACTGAGGTAGAGCAGTTCTTC	CASSPLTEVEQFF
TRBJ1-1	TRBV5-1	-	many	TGCGCCAGCAGCTTAGCCCCAGACACTGAAGCTTTCTTT	CASSLAPDTEAFF
TRBJ1-3	TRBV12-3/TRBV12-4	TRBD1	many	TGTGCCAGCACTCGGGACAGCTCTGGAAACACCATATATTTT	CASTRDSSGNTIYF
TRBJ2-3	TRBV4-1	TRBD1	-	TGTGCCAGCAGCCAAGATAGGACAGGGGGCGCAGAAACGCTGTATTTT	CASSQDRTGGAETLYF
TRBJ2-5	TRBV12-3/TRBV12-4	-	many	TGTGCCAGCAGTTTCGGGGGTTGGCCCCAGGAGACCCAGTACTTC	CASSFGGWPQETQYF
TRBJ1-1	TRBV6-2/TRBV6-3	TRBD1	few	TGTGCCAGCAGTTACAGGACAGGAGCCATGAACACTGAAGCTTTCTTT	CASSYRTGAMNTEAFF
TRBJ2-1	TRBV7-6	-	few	TGTGCCAGCAGCCCCCATGGAGGTGAGCAGTTCTTC	CASSPHGGEQFF
TRBJ1-2	TRBV11-1	-	many	TGTGCCAGCAGCCTAGTGGACCTGGGCTACACCTTC	CASSLVDLGYTF
TRBJ2-2	TRBV6-5	-	many	TGTGCCAGCAGTGATGTGGGGAGAAACACCGGGCAGCTCTACTTT	CASSDVGRNTGQLYF
TRBJ1-6	TRBV18	-	many	TGTGCCAGCTCAGCGCGGACGGGCTCCTATAATTCACCCCTCCACTTT	CASSARTGSYNSPLHF
TRBJ2-7	TRBV7-2	-	medium-sized	TGTGCCAGCAGCTTAGCCCAGGAGCAGTACTTC	CASSLAQEQYF
TRBJ2-3	TRBV10-3	-	few	TGTGCCATCAGTGTGCGAATGCTCACAGATACGCAGTATTTT	CAISVRMLTDTQYF
TRBJ1-4	TRBV3-1	-	many	TGTGCCAGCAGCCGGGGAGGATTCGATGAAAAACTGTTTTTT	CASSRGGFDEKLFF